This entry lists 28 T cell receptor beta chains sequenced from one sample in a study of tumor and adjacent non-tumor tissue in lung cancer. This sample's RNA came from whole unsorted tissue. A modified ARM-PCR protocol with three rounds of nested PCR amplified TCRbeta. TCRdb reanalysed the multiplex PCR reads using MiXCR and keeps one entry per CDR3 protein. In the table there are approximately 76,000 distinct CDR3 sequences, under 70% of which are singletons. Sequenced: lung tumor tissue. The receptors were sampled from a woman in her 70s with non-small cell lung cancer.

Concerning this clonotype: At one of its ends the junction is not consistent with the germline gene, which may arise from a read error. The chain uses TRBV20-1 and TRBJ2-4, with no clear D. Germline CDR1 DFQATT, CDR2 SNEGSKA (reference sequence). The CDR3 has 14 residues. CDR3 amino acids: CIAVVALAKNIQYF. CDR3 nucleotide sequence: TGCATTGCTGTGGTTGCGCTAGCCAAAAACATTCAGTACTTC.

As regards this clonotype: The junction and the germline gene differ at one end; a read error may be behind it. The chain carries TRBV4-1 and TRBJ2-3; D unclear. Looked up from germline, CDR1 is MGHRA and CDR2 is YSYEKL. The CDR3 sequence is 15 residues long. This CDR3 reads CASGHPHRFTDTQYF. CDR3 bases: TGCGCCAGCGGCCACCCCCACCGCTTCACAGATACGCAGTATTTT.

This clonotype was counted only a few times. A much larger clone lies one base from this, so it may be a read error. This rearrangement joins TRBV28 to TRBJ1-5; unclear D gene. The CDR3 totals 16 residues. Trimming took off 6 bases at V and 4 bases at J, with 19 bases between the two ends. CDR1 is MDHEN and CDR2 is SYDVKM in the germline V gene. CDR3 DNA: TGTGCCAGCAGCCTTTTTGCCAGCCCCTTTAATCAGCCCCAGCATTTT. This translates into CASSLFASPFNQPQHF.

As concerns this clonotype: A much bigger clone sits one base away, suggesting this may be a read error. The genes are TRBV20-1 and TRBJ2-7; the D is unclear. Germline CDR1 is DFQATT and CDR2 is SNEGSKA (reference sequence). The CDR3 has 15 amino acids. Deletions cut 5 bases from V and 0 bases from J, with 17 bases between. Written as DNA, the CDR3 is TGCAGTGCTGCCAATTCCTGCTCGAGCTCCTACGAGCAGTACTTC. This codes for CSAANSCSSSYEQYF.

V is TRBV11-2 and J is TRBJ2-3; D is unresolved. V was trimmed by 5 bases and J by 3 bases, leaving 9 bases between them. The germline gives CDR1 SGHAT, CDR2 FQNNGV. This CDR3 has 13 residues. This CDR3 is CASSTDPTDTQYF. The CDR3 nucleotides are TGTGCCAGCAGCACAGACCCTACAGATACGCAGTATTTT.

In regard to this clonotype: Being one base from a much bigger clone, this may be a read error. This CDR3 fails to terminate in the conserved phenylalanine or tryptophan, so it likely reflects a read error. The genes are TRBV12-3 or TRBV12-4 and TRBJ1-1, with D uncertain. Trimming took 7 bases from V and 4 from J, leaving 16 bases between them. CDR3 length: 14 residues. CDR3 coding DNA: TGTGCCAGCACCCGTAATGCGATAGGCACTGAAGCTTTCTCT. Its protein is CASTRNAIGTEAFS.

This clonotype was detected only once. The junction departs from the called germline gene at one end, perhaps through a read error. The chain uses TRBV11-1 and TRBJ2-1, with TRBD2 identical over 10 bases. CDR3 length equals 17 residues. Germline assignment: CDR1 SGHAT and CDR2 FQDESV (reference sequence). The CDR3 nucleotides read TGTGCCTGCAGCCTAGGGCCAGCGGGAGGGTCCTACAATGAGCAGTTCTTC. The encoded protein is CACSLGPAGGSYNEQFF.

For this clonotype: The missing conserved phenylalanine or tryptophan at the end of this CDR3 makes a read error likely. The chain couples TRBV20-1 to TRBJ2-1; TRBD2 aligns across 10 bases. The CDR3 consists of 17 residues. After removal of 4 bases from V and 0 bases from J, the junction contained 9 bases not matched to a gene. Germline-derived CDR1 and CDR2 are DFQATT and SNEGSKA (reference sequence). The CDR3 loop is CSANHLAGDTSYNEQFV. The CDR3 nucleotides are TGCAGTGCTAATCACCTAGCGGGAGATACCTCCTACAATGAGCAGTTCGTC.

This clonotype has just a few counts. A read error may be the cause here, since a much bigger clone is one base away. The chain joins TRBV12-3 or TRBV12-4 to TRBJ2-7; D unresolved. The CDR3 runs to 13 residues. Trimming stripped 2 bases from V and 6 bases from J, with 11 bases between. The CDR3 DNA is TGTGCCAGCAGTTTATGGGGAAGGAGCGAGCAGTACTTC. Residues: CASSLWGRSEQYF.

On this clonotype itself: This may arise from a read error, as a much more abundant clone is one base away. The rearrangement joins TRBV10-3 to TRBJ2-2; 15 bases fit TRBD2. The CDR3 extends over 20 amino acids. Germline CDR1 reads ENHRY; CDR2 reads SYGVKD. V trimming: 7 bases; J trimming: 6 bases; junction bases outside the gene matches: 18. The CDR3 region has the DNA TGTGCCATCAACGGAGGAGGACTAGCGGGAGGGCCAGTTCTATCCGGGGAGCTGTTTTTT. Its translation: CAINGGGLAGGPVLSGELFF.

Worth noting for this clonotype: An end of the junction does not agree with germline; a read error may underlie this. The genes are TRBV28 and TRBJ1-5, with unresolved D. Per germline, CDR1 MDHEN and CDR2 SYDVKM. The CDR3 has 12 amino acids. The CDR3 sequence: CGSKRSNQPQHF. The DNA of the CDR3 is TGTGGCAGCAAGAGGAGTAATCAGCCCCAGCATTTT.

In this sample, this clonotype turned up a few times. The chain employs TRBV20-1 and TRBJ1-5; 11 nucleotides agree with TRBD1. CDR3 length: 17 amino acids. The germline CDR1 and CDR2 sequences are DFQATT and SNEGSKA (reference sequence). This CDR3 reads CRAPGTGGPFSNQPQHF. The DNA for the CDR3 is TGCAGAGCCCCCGGGACAGGGGGACCATTTAGCAATCAGCCCCAGCATTTT.

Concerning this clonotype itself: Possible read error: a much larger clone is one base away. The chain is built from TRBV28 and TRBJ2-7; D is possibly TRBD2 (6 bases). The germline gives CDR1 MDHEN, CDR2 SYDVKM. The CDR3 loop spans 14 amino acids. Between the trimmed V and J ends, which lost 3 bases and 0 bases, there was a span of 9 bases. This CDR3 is CASSFWGDSYEQYF. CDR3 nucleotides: TGTGCCAGCAGTTTTTGGGGGGACTCCTACGAGCAGTACTTC.

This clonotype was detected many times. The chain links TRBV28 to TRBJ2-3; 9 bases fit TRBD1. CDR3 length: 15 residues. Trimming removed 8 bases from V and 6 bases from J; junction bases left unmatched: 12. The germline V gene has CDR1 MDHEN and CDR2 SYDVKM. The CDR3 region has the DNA TGTGCCAGCTCCAATGGAGGGACAGGGAGGGATACGCAGTATTTT. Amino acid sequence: CASSNGGTGRDTQYF.

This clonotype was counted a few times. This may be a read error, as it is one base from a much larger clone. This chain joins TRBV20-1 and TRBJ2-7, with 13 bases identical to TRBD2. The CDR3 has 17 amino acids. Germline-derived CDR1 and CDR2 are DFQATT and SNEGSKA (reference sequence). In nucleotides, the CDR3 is TGCAGTGTAAAGTTTCGGGGACTAGCGGGAAAGAACTACGAGCACTACTTC. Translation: CSVKFRGLAGKNYEHYF.

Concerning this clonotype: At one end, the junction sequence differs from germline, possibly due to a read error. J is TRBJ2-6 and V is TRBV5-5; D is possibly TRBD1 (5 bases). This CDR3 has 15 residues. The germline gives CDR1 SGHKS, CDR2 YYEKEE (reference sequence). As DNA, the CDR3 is TGTGCCAGCAGCCCCGGCAGGGTTGGGGCCGACGTCCTGACTTTC. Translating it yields CASSPGRVGADVLTF.

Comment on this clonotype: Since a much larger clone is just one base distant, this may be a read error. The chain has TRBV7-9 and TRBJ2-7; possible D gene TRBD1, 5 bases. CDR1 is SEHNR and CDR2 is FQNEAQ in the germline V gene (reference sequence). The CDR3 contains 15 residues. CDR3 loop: CASSPPQGSGYEEYF. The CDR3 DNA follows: TGTGCCAGCAGCCCACCCCAGGGATCGGGTTACGAGGAGTACTTC.

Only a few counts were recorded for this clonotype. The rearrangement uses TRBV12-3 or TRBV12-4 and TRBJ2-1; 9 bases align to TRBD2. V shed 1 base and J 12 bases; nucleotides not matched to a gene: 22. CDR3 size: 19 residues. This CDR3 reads CASSLGTWGVAGVEGVQFF. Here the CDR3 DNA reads TGTGCCAGCAGTTTAGGTACCTGGGGGGTAGCGGGAGTCGAAGGTGTGCAGTTCTTC.

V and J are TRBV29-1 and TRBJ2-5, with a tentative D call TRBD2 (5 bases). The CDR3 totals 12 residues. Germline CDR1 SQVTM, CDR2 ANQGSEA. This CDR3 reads CSVRLTQETQYF. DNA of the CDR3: TGCAGTGTTAGACTAACTCAAGAGACCCAGTACTTC.

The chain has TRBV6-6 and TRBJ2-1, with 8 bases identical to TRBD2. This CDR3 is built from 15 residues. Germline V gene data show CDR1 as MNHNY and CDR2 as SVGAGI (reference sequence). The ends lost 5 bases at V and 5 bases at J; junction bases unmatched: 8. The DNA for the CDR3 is TGTGCCAGCAGTCCATGGCTAGCGGGCGACAATGAGCAGTTCTTC. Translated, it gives CASSPWLAGDNEQFF.

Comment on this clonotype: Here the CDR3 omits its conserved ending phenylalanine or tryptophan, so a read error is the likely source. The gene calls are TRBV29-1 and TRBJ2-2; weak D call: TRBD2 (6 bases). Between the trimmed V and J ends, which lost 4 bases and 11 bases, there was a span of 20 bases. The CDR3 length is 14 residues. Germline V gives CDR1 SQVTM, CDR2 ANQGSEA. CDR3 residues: CSVGRSLEGGELFY. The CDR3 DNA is TGCAGCGTTGGTCGCTCCTTGGAGGGCGGAGAGCTGTTTTAT.

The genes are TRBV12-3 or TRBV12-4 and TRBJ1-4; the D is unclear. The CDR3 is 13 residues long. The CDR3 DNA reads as TGTGACATCACCTTTCTTGCGGACGAAAAACTGTTTTTT. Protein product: CDITFLADEKLFF.

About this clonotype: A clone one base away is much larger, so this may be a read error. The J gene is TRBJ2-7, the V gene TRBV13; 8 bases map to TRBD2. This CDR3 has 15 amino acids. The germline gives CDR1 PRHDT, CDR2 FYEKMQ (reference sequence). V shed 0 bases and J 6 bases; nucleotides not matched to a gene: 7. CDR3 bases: TGTGCCAGCAGCTTAGGGAGTTGCGGGAGGACCGAGCAGTACTTC. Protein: CASSLGSCGRTEQYF.

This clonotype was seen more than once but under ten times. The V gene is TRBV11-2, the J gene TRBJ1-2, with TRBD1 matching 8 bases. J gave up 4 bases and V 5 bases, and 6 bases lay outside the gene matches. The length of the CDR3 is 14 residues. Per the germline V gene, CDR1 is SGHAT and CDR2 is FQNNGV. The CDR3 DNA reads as TGTGCCAGCAGCCGAGGAACAGGGGGCTATGGCTACACCTTC. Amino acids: CASSRGTGGYGYTF.

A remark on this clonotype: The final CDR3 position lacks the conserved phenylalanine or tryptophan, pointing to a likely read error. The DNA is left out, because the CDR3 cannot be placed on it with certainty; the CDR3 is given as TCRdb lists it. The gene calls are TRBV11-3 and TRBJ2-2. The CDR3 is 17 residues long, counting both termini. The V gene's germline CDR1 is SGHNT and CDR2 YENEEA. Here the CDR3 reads CASSPHQSTSKTGKLLY.

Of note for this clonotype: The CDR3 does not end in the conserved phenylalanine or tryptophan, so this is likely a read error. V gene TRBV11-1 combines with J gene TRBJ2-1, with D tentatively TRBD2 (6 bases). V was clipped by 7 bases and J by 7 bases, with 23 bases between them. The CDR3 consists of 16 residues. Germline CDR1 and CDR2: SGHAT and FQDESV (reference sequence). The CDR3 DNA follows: TGTGCCAGCATCTTTATGGGGACGGGAGCAGATAATGAGCAGTTCTTA. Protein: CASIFMGTGADNEQFL.

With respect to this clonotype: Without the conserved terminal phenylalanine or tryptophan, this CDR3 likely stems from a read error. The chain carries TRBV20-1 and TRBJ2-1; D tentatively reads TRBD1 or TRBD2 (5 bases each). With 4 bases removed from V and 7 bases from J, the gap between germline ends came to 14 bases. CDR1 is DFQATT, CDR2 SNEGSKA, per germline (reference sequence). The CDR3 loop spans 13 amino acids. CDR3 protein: CSATGRHRNEQFI. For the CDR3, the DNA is TGCAGTGCTACGGGGCGCCATCGGAATGAGCAGTTCATC.

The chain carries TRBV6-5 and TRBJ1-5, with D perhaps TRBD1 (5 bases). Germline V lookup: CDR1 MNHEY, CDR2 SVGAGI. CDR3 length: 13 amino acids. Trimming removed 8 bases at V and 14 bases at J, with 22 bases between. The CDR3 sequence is CASAGYSDQPKHF. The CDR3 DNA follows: TGTGCCAGCGCAGGGTACAGCGATCAACCCAAGCATTTT.